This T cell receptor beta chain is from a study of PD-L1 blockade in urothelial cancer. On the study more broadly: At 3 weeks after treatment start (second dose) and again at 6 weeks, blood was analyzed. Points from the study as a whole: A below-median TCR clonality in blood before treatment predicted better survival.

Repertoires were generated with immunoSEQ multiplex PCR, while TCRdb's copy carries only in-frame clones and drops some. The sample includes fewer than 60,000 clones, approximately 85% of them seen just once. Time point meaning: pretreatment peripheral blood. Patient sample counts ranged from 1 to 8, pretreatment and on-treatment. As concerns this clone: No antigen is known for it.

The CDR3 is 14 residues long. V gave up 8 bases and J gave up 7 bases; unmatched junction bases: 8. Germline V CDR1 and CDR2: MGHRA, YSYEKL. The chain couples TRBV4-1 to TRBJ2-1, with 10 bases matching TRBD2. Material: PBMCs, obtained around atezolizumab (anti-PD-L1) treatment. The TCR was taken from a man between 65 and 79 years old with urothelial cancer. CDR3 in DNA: TGCGCCAGCGCCTCGGGACTAGCGAGGAATGAGCAGTTCTTC. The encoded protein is CASASGLARNEQFF.